The 10 T cell receptor beta chains given below trace back to one sample, sequenced in a study of Ad26.COV2.S vaccination and SARS-CoV-2 variants. This sample's treatment: some 19 received Ad26.COV2.S at low or high dose, single or two shots; several received placebo; per-sample allocation not given. Samples were taken on day 63 after the first vaccine or placebo injection. TCRdb's table, derived via immunoSEQ multiplex PCR, lists solely in-frame clones and lacks some. The data contain hundreds of thousands of clones, about 91% of them seen just once; the ten biggest clones take up around 2.6%. The sample here was peripheral blood, taken in a trial of Ad26.COV2.S vaccine versus placebo. Every receptor here comes from a person aged 18 to 59 who received the Ad26.COV2.S COVID-19 vaccine or a placebo.

The count of this clone is one. This chain uses TRBV7-6 with TRBJ2-7; tentative D call: TRBD2 (6 bases). Trimming stripped 8 bases from V and 2 bases from J, with 10 bases between. The CDR3 sequence is 12 residues long. Germline V gives CDR1 SGHVS, CDR2 FNYEAQ. The CDR3 region has the DNA TGTGCCAGCGGGGACTCCCCCTACGAGCAGTACTTC. This translates into CASGDSPYEQYF. The whole variable domain, remainder taken from reference TRBV7-6 and TRBJ2-7, is GAGVSQSPRYKVTKRGQDVALRCDPISGHVSLYWYRQALGQGPEFLTYFNYEAQQDKSGLPNDRFSAERPEGSISTLTIQRTEQRDSAMYRCASGDSPYEQYFGPGTRLTVT.

Regarding this clone: This sample also contains other DNA sequences that code for the same CDR3. V and J are TRBV5-8 and TRBJ1-1; no reliable D call. With 2 bases removed from V and 2 bases from J, the gap between germline ends came to 7 bases. This CDR3 is 13 amino acids long. From germline, CDR1 is SGHTS and CDR2 YDEGEE. The CDR3 sequence: CASSFWGNTEAFF. CDR3 DNA sequence: TGTGCCAGCAGCTTTTGGGGAAACACTGAAGCTTTCTTT. Looking up the rest from reference TRBV5-8 and TRBJ1-1 gives the full variable domain: EAGVTQSPTHLIKTRGQQATLRCSPISGHTSVYWYQQALGLGLQFLLWYDEGEERNRGNFPPRFSGRQFPNYSSELNVNALELEDSALYLCASSFWGNTEAFFGQGTRLTVV.

V is TRBV28 and J is TRBJ2-3; TRBD2 is a possible D gene (5 bases). Germline loops: CDR1 MDHEN, CDR2 SYDVKM. Trimming removed 10 bases from V and 0 bases from J, with 20 bases in between. The CDR3 contains 16 residues. CDR3 sequence (DNA): TGTGCCACCTCACTTACTCGGCGGGTTAGCACAGATACGCAGTATTTT. It codes for CATSLTRRVSTDTQYF.

The rearrangement joins TRBV6-5 to TRBJ2-5, with 12 nucleotides matching TRBD2. The germline V gene has CDR1 MNHEY and CDR2 SVGAGI. The CDR3 sequence is 16 residues long. Trimming cost V 2 bases and J 3 bases; bases outside gene matches: 4. DNA for the CDR3: TGTGCCAGCAGTTACCTACTAGCGGGGGGTGAAGAGACCCAGTACTTC. Amino acid sequence: CASSYLLAGGEETQYF.

The rearrangement joins TRBV28 to TRBJ2-5, with D possibly matching TRBD1 (6 bases). The germline V gene encodes CDR1 MDHEN and CDR2 SYDVKM. The germline V and J ends were trimmed by 3 bases and 10 bases, with 15 bases remaining between them. This CDR3 is 13 amino acids long. The CDR3 spells CASSLPDRTIQYF. Written as DNA, the CDR3 is TGTGCCAGCAGTTTGCCTGACAGGACCATCCAGTACTTC. Full variable domain (remainder filled in from reference TRBV28 and TRBJ2-5): DVKVTQSSRYLVKRTGEKVFLECVQDMDHENMFWYRQDPGLGLRLIYFSYDVKMKEKGDIPEGYSVSREKKERFSLILESASTNQTSMYLCASSLPDRTIQYFGPGTRLLVL.

The genes are TRBV4-2 and TRBJ1-2; no definite D call. The CDR3 spans 15 residues. Germline-derived CDR1 and CDR2 are LGHNA and YNFKEQ. The V and J ends lost 0 bases and 7 bases respectively, with 15 bases between them. Written as DNA, the CDR3 is TGTGCCAGCAGCCAAGAGGAGGGCCCGAGAGGTGGCTACACCTTC. It codes for CASSQEEGPRGGYTF.

V gene TRBV19 combines with J gene TRBJ2-5; D call uncertain. Trimming shortened V by 6 bases and J by 5 bases, and 19 bases separated the two germline ends. The CDR3 consists of 15 residues. The germline CDR1 and CDR2 sequences are LNHDA and SQIVND (reference sequence). The CDR3 loop is CASRVSGWDRETQYF. CDR3 sequence (DNA): TGTGCCAGTAGGGTTTCGGGTTGGGATCGGGAGACCCAGTACTTC.

This rearrangement joins TRBV13 to TRBJ1-3, with D unclear. V lost 4 bases and J lost 2, with 9 bases in between. CDR3 length: 14 residues. Germline V CDR1 and CDR2: PRHDT, FYEKMQ (reference sequence). The CDR3 region has the DNA TGTGCCAGCAGCTCCCCCTGGACTGGAAACACCATATATTTT. It codes for CASSSPWTGNTIYF.

The chain links TRBV20-1 to TRBJ2-7; possible D gene TRBD2, 5 bases. The germline CDR1 and CDR2 sequences are DFQATT and SNEGSKA (reference sequence). Trimming removed 3 bases from V and 3 bases from J, with 18 bases in between. This CDR3 is built from 15 residues. The CDR3 spells CSASVVSASIYEQYF. DNA of the CDR3: TGCAGTGCTAGTGTAGTGTCAGCTAGCATCTACGAGCAGTACTTC.

This sequence joins TRBV29-1 and TRBJ2-3, with TRBD1 matching over 12 bases. Trimming cost V 5 bases and J 6 bases; bases outside gene matches: 6. The CDR3 has 14 residues. Germline loops: CDR1 SQVTM, CDR2 ANQGSEA. The DNA of the CDR3 is TGCAGCGTTAGGGACAGGGGGCTGGACGATACGCAGTATTTT. It translates to CSVRDRGLDDTQYF.